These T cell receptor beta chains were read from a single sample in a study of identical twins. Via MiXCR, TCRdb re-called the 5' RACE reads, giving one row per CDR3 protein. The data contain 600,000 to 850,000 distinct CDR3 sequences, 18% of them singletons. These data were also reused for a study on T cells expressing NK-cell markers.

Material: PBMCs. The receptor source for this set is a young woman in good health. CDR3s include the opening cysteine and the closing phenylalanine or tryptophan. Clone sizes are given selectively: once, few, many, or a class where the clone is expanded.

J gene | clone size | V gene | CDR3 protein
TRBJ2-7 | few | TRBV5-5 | CASSPSISTSYEQYF
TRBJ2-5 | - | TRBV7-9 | CASSSTSGRARETQYF
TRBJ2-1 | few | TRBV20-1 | CSGRAWDNEQFF
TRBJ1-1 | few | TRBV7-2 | CASSLMAVNTEAFF
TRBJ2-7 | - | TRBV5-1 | CASSIGDGTYEQYF
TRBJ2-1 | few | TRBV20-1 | CSASPLATYNEQFF
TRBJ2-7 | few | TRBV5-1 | CASAEGTGGDYEQYF
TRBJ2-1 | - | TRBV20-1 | CSARDLIANEQFF
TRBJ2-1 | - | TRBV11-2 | CASSSRLSGRPIYNEQFF
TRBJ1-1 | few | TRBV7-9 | CASTHNRGWTEAFF
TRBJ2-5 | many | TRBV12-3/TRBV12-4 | CASSPGTSGQETQYF
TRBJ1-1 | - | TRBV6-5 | CASTGTGTEAFF
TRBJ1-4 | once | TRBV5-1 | CASSPGPGEKLFF
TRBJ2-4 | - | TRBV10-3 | CAISESSGIAKNIQYF
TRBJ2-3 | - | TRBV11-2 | CASSLVYPDTQYF
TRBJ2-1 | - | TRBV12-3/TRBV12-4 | CASSLGASVSNEQFF
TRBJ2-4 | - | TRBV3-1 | CASSLSMGIQYF
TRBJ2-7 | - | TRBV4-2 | CASSQGEGQYF
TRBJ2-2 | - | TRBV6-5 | CASSFIHPGELFF
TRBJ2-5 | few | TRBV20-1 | CSASRGRQETQYF
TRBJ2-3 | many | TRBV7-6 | CASSLASGREADTQYF
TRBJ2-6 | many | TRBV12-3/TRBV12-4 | CASSLRLFWGIRSGANVLTF
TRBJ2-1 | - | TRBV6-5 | CASSYSGLARYNEQFF
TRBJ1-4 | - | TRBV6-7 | CASSSSTGTGELFF
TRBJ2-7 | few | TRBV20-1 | CSARHASGATYEQYF
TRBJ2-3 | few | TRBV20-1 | CSAQLAGGPDTQYF
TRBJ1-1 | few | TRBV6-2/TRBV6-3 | CASCRGMNTEAFF
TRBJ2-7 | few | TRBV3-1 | CASSLGTAGTYEQYF
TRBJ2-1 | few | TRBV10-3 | CAISVGTSLGNEQFF
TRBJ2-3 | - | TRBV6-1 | CASSAQGASADTQYF
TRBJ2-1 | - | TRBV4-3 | CASSQGVAGASYNEQFF